This TCR beta chain was sequenced in a study of radiation and T cells in renal cell carcinoma. Treatment specified: treatment-naive control, cytoreductive nephrectomy. This CDR3 is 13 amino acids long. Trimming pared 2 bases from V and 5 bases from J, leaving 10 bases between. Looked up from germline, CDR1 is SGDLS and CDR2 is YYNGEE. Profiling relied on immunoSEQ multiplex PCR, and the TCRdb table lists in-frame clones only, not all of them. The repertoire has over 15,000 clones, approximately 58% of them found once; the top ten carry 9.7%. This clone has a handful of counts. The chain couples TRBV9 to TRBJ1-1; D possibly corresponds to TRBD1 (6 bases). The source material was tumor tissue, sampled from a patient whose treatment was nephrectomy without radiotherapy. The TCR sequence derives from a man aged 35 to 55 with renal cell carcinoma. As DNA, the CDR3 is TGTGCCAGCAGCGTCACAGGGAGGACTGAAGCTTTCTTT. Translation: CASSVTGRTEAFF. Full variable domain (missing parts from reference TRBV9 and TRBJ1-1): DSGVTQTPKHLITATGQRVTLRCSPRSGDLSVYWYQQSLDQGLQFLIQYYNGEERAKGNILERFSAQQFPDLHSELNLSSLELGDSALYFCASSVTGRTEAFFGQGTRLTVV.